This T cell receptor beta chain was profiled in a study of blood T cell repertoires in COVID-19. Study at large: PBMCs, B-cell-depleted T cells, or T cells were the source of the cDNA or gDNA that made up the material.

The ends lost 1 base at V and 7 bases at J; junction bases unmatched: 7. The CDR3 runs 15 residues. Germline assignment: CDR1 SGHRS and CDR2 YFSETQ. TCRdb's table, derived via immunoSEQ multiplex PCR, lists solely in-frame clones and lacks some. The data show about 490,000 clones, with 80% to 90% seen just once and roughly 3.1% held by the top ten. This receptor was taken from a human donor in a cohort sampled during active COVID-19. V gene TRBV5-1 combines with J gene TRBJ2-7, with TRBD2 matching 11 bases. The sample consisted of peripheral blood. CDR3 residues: CASSLLAGGPQEQYF. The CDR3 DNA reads TGCGCCAGCAGCTTGCTAGCGGGAGGTCCCCAGGAGCAGTACTTC.